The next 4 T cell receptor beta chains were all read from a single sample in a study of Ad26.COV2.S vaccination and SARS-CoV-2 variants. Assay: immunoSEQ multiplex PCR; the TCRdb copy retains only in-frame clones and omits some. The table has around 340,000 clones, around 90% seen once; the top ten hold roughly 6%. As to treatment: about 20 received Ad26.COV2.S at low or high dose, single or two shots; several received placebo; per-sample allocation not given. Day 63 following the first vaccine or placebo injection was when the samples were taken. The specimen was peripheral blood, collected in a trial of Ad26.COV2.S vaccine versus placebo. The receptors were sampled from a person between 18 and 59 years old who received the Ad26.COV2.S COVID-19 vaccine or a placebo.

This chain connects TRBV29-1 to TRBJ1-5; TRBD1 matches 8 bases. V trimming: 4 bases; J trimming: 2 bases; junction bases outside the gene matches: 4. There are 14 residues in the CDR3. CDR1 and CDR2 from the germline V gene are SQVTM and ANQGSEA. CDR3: CSVVSGGGNQPQHF. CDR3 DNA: TGCAGCGTTGTGTCAGGGGGCGGCAATCAGCCCCAGCATTTT.

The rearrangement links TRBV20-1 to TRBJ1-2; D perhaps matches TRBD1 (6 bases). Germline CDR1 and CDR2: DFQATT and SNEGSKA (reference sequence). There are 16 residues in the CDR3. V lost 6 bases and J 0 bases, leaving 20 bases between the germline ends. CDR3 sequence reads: CSASGTNRAANYGYTF. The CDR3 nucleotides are TGCAGTGCCAGTGGCACCAACAGGGCAGCTAACTATGGCTACACCTTC.

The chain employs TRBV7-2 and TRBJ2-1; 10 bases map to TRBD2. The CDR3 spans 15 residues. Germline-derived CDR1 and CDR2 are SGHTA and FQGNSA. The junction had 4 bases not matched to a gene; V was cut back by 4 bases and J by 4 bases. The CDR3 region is CASSSTSGVYNEQFF. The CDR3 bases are TGTGCCAGCAGCTCTACTAGCGGGGTTTACAATGAGCAGTTCTTC.

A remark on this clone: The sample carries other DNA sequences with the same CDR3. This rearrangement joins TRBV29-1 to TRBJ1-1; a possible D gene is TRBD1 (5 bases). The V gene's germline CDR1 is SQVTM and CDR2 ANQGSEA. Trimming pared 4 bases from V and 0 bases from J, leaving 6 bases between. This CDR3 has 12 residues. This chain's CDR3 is CSVGQMNTEAFF. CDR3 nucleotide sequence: TGCAGCGTTGGACAGATGAACACTGAAGCTTTCTTT.